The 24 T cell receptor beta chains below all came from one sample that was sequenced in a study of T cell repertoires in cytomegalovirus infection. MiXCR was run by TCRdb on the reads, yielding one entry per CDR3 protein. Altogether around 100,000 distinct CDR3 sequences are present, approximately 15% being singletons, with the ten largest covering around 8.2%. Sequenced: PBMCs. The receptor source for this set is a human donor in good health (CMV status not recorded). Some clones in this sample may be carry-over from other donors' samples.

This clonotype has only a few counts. The CDR3 DNA sequence: TGCAGCGTTGGACTGGGGGACGAGACCCAGTACTTC. Amino acids: CSVGLGDETQYF. The J gene is TRBJ2-5, the V gene TRBV29-1, with D perhaps being TRBD1 or TRBD2 (5 bases each). The V and J ends lost 4 bases and 5 bases respectively, with 11 bases between them. Germline V CDR1 and CDR2: SQVTM, ANQGSEA. The CDR3 extends over 12 amino acids. Full variable domain (outside the CDR3, taken from reference TRBV29-1 and TRBJ2-5): SAVISQKPSRDICQRGTSLTIQCQVDSQVTMMFWYRQQPGQSLTLIATANQGSEATYESGFVIDKFPISRPNLTFSTLTVSNMSPEDSSIYLCSVGLGDETQYFGPGTRLLVL.

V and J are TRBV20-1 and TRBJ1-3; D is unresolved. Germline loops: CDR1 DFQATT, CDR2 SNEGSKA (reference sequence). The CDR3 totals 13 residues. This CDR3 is CAAPSVSGNTIYF. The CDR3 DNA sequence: TGCGCTGCCCCTTCCGTCTCTGGAAACACCATATATTTT.

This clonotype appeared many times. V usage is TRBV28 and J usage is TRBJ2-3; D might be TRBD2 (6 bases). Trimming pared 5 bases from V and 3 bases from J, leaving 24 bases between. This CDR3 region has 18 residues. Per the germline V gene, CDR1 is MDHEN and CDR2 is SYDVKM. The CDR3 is CASSPPRLVVRVTDTQYF. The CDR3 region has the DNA TGTGCCAGCAGTCCTCCCCGACTAGTTGTTAGGGTGACAGATACGCAGTATTTT.

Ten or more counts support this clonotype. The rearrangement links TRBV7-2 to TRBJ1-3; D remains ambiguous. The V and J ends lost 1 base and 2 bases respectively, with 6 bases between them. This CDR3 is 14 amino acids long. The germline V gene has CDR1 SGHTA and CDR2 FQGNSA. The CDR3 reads CASSLGGAGNTIYF. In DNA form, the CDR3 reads TGTGCCAGCAGCTTAGGAGGAGCTGGAAACACCATATATTTT.

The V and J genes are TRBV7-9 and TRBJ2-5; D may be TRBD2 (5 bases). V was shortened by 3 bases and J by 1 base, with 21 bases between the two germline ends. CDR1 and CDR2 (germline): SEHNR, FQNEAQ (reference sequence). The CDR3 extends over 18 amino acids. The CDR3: CASSFPGSHHPGQETQYF. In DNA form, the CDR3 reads TGTGCCAGCAGCTTCCCGGGGTCCCACCATCCAGGCCAAGAGACCCAGTACTTC.

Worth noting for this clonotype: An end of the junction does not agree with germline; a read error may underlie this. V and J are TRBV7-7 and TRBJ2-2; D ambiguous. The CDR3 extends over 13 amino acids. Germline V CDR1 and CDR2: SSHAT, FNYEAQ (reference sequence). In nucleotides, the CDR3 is TGTGCTAGCAGCTTAACCTTGCCCGGGGAGCTGTTTTTT. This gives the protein CASSLTLPGELFF.

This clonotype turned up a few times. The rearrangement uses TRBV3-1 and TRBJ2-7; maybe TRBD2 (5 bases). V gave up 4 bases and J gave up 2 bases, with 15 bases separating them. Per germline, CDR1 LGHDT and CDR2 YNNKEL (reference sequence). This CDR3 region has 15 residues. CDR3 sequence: CASSPLDGVPYEQYF. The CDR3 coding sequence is TGTGCCAGCAGCCCATTAGACGGGGTGCCCTACGAGCAGTACTTC.

The CDR3 loop is CASRPDTSYEQYF. CDR3 DNA: TGTGCCAGCAGGCCGGATACCAGCTACGAGCAGTACTTC. This chain connects TRBV2 to TRBJ2-7; no reliable D call. V was shortened by 6 bases and J by 3 bases, with 12 bases between the two germline ends. The CDR3 is made up of 13 amino acids. Germline CDR1 and CDR2: SNHLY and FYNNEI.

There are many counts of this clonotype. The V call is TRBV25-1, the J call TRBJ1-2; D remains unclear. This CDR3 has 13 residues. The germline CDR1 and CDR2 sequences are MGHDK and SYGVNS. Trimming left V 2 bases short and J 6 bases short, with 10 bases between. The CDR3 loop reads CASSETTTHGYTF. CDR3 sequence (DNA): TGTGCCAGCAGTGAAACAACAACCCATGGCTACACCTTC.

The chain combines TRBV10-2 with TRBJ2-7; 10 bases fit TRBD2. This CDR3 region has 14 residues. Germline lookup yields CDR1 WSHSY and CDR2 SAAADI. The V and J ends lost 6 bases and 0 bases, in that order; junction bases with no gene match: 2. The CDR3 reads CASRERGGSYEQYF. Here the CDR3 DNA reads TGCGCCAGCAGAGAGCGGGGGGGCTCCTACGAGCAGTACTTC.

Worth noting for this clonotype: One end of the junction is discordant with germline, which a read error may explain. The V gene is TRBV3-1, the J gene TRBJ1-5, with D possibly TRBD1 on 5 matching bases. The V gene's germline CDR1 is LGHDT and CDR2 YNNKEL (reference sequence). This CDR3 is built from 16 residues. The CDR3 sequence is CASSHGASYSDQPQHF. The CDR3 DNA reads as TGTGCCAGCAGCCACGGGGCCAGCTATAGCGATCAGCCCCAGCATTTT.

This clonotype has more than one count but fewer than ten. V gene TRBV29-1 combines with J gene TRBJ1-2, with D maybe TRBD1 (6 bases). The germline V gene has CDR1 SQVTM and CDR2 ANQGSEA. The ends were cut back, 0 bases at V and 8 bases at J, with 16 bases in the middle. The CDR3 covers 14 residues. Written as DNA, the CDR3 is TGCAGCGTTGAAGATCGGGGAGGGGGAAGGGGCTACACCTTC. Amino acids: CSVEDRGGGRGYTF.

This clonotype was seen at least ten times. CDR3 residues: CASSRRFSYGYTF. CDR3 coding DNA: TGTGCCAGCAGCCGCAGATTCTCCTATGGCTACACCTTC. This chain connects TRBV7-2 to TRBJ1-2; no clear D. V was pared by 5 bases and J by 4 bases, with 11 bases between. Looked up from germline, CDR1 is SGHTA and CDR2 is FQGNSA. This CDR3 spans 13 amino acids.

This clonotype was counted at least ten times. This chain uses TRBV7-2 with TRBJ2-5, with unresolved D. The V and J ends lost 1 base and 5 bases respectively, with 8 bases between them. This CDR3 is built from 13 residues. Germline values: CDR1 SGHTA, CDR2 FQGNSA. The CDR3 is CASSLEDGETQYF. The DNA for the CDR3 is TGTGCCAGCAGCTTAGAGGACGGGGAGACCCAGTACTTC.

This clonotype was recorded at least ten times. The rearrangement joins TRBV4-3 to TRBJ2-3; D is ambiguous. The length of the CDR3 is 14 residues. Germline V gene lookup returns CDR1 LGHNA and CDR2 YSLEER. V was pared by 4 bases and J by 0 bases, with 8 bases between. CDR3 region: CASSLVGSTDTQYF. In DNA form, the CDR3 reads TGCGCCAGCAGCCTGGTAGGGAGCACAGATACGCAGTATTTT.

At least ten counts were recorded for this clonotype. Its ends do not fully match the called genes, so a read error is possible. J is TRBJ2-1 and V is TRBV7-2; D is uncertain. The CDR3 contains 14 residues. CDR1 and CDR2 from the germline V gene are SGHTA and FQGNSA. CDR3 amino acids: CASSLATSSNEQFF. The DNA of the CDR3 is TGTGCCAGCAGCTTAGCAACGTCCTCCAATGAGCAGTTCTTC.

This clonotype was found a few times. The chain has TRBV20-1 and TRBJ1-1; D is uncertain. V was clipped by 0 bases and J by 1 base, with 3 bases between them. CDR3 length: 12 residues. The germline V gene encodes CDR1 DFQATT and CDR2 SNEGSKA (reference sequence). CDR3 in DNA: TGCAGTGCTAGAGAACCGAACACTGAAGCTTTCTTT. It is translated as CSAREPNTEAFF.

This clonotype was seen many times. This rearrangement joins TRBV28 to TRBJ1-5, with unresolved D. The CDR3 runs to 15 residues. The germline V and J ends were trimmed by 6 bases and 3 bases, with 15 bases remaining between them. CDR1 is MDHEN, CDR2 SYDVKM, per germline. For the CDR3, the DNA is TGTGCCAGCAGGACCCCCGACAAGCTCAATCAGCCCCAGCATTTT. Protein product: CASRTPDKLNQPQHF.

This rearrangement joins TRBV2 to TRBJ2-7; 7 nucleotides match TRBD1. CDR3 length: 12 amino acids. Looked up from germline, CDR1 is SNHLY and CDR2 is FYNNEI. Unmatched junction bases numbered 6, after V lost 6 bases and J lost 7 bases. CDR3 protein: CASSLGTEEQYF. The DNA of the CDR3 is TGTGCCAGCAGCCTCGGGACAGAAGAGCAGTACTTC. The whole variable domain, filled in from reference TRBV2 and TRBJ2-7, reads EPEVTQTPSHQVTQMGQEVILRCVPISNHLYFYWYRQILGQKVEFLVSFYNNEISEKSEIFDDQFSVERPDGSNFTLKIRSTKLEDSAMYFCASSLGTEEQYFGPGTRLTVT.

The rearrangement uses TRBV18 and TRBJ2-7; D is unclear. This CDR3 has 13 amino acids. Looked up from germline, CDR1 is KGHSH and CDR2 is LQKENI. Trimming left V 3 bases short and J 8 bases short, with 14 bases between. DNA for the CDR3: TGTGCCAGCTCACCTGGCCATCAGTCGCAGCAGTACTTC. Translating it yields CASSPGHQSQQYF.

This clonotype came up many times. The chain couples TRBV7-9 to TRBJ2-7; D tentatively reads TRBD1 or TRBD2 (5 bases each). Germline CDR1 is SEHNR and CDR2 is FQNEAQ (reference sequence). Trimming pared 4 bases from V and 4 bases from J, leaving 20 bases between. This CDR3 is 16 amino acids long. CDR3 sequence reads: CASSSSSGTGIYEQYF. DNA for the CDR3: TGTGCCAGCAGCTCAAGTTCCGGGACCGGGATATACGAGCAGTACTTC.

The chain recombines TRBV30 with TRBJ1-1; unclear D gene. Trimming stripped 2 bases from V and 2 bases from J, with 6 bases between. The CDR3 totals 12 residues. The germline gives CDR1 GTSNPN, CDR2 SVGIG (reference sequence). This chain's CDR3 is CAWSLLNTEAFF. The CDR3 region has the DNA TGTGCCTGGAGTCTCCTTAACACTGAAGCTTTCTTT.

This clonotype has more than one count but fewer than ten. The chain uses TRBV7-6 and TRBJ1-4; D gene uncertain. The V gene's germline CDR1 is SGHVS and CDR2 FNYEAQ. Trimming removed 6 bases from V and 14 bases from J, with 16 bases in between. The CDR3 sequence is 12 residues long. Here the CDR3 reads CASSPDGKRLFF. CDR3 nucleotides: TGTGCCAGCAGTCCCGACGGCAAGCGGCTGTTTTTT.

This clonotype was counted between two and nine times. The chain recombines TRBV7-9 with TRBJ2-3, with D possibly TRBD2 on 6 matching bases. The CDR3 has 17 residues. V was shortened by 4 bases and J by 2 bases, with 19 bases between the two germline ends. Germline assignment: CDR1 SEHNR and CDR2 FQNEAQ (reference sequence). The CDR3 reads CASSSNSGTGYTDTQYF. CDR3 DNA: TGTGCCAGCAGCTCAAACTCCGGGACTGGGTACACAGATACGCAGTATTTT.